This TCR beta chain was captured by sequencing in a study of cytomegalovirus exposure and HLA in healthy donors. The CDR3 extends over 13 amino acids. Trimming took off 11 bases at V and 1 base at J, with 14 bases between the two ends. Germline CDR1 SNHLY, CDR2 FYNNEI. Vbeta (60) and Jbeta (13) primers were used in the PCR. The data were produced by immunoSEQ multiplex PCR, yet TCRdb's version contains in-frame clones alone and is incomplete. The sample lists about 62,000 clones, more than 70% seen once, with 1.4% to 1.5% in the top ten. The specimen was PBMCs. The origin of this receptor is a young man in good health and CMV-seronegative. V is TRBV2 and J is TRBJ1-1; TRBD1 is a possible D gene (5 bases). Here the CDR3 reads CAHQGLQNTEAFF. The CDR3 DNA is TGTGCCCACCAGGGTCTCCAGAACACTGAAGCTTTCTTT.